This entry lists 17 T cell receptor beta chains sequenced from one sample in a study of cytomegalovirus exposure and HLA in healthy donors. The PCR used 60 Vbeta and 13 Jbeta primers. Sequenced by immunoSEQ multiplex PCR; TCRdb stores in-frame clones only, minus some. The sample includes around 120,000 clones, approximately 70% of them seen just once. The sample comprised PBMCs. These receptors originate from a woman in her thirties or forties in good health and CMV-seropositive.

The genes are TRBV29-1 and TRBJ1-1; D is possibly TRBD1 (5 bases). The CDR3 runs 14 residues. Trimming removed 7 bases at V and 1 base at J, with 16 bases between. The germline V gene has CDR1 SQVTM and CDR2 ANQGSEA. CDR3 coding DNA: TGCAGCGCAAAAGGGGCCAGGAGGAACACTGAAGCTTTCTTT. It encodes CSAKGARRNTEAFF. The variable domain in full, with the rest retrieved from reference TRBV29-1 and TRBJ1-1, is SAVISQKPSRDICQRGTSLTIQCQVDSQVTMMFWYRQQPGQSLTLIATANQGSEATYESGFVIDKFPISRPNLTFSTLTVSNMSPEDSSIYLCSAKGARRNTEAFFGQGTRLTVV.

The chain joins TRBV18 to TRBJ2-7, with TRBD1 matching 7 bases. The V segment lost 4 bases and the J segment 3 bases; nucleotides outside the gene matches: 15. The CDR3 spans 17 residues. Germline values: CDR1 KGHSH, CDR2 LQKENI. This chain's CDR3 is CASSLKELDRASYEQYF. CDR3 coding DNA: TGTGCCAGCTCACTGAAGGAACTTGACAGGGCTAGCTACGAGCAGTACTTC.

V usage is TRBV5-6 and J usage is TRBJ2-7; TRBD1 matches at 8 bases. The CDR3 runs to 15 residues. Germline CDR1 SGHDT, CDR2 YYEEEE. V dropped 4 bases and J dropped 0; count of bases not matched to a gene: 6. This CDR3 reads CASSQPDRGSYEQYF. The CDR3 coding sequence is TGTGCCAGCAGCCAACCCGACAGGGGCTCCTACGAGCAGTACTTC.

This clone has only a few counts. This chain uses TRBV29-1 with TRBJ2-7; 12 bases map to TRBD2. The CDR3 loop spans 17 amino acids. The V gene's germline CDR1 is SQVTM and CDR2 ANQGSEA. Trimming cost V 5 bases and J 1 base; bases outside gene matches: 12. The CDR3 sequence is CSVRGATSGRPSYEQYF. CDR3 DNA sequence: TGCAGCGTTAGGGGGGCGACTAGCGGGAGACCTTCCTACGAGCAGTACTTC.

The chain recombines TRBV4-2 with TRBJ1-6; a weak D match, TRBD1 (5 bases). From germline, CDR1 is LGHNA and CDR2 YNFKEQ. The germline V and J ends were trimmed by 3 bases and 0 bases, with 18 bases remaining between them. CDR3 length: 19 amino acids. In DNA form, the CDR3 reads TGTGCCAGCAGCCATTGGGTCAGGGCTAAAAGCTCCTATAATTCACCCCTCCACTTT. Its protein product is CASSHWVRAKSSYNSPLHF.

This clone was counted between two and nine times. The rearrangement links TRBV28 to TRBJ1-1; no reliable D call. The CDR3 totals 12 residues. Germline V gives CDR1 MDHEN, CDR2 SYDVKM. The CDR3 DNA is TGTGTCTCTAGTAGGATGAACACTGAAGCTTTCTTT. Its protein is CVSSRMNTEAFF.

The J gene is TRBJ2-7, the V gene TRBV4-2; unclear D gene. CDR3 length: 14 amino acids. The germline V gene has CDR1 LGHNA and CDR2 YNFKEQ. The V end lost 0 bases, the J end lost 1 base, and 7 bases lay between the germline ends. The CDR3 DNA sequence: TGTGCCAGCAGCCAAGATGGGCAGTCCTACGAGCAGTACTTC. Amino acid sequence: CASSQDGQSYEQYF.

The table lists this clone with a few counts. The V and J genes are TRBV9 and TRBJ2-1; TRBD2 might be the D (5 bases). The CDR3 is 16 residues long. The V gene's germline CDR1 is SGDLS and CDR2 YYNGEE. V shed 3 bases and J shed 6 bases, with 19 bases lying between them. The CDR3 loop is CASSAHPVGAPNEQFF. The CDR3 DNA reads TGTGCCAGCAGCGCCCATCCAGTGGGAGCCCCCAATGAGCAGTTCTTC.

The V gene is TRBV4-1, the J gene TRBJ2-7; D perhaps matches TRBD2 (5 bases). Between the trimmed V and J ends, which lost 3 bases and 4 bases, there was a span of 13 bases. The germline V gene has CDR1 MGHRA and CDR2 YSYEKL. This CDR3 is 14 amino acids long. CDR3 nucleotide sequence: TGCGCCAGCAGCCAGCAAGGGTCGGGGTACGAGCAGTACTTC. Translating it yields CASSQQGSGYEQYF.

The rearrangement links TRBV9 to TRBJ2-2; 8 bases align to TRBD2. The CDR3 is made up of 16 amino acids. Germline CDR1 reads SGDLS; CDR2 reads YYNGEE. V dropped 3 bases and J dropped 5; count of bases not matched to a gene: 9. In DNA form, the CDR3 reads TGTGCCAGCAGCGCCCGTGGCGGGAGGACTACCGGGGAGCTGTTTTTT. Translated, it gives CASSARGGRTTGELFF.

This clone was found a few times. V and J are TRBV10-3 and TRBJ1-5, with 11 bases fitting TRBD1. The CDR3 sequence is 15 residues long. Unmatched junction bases numbered 2, after V lost 4 bases and J lost 3 bases. The germline V gene encodes CDR1 ENHRY and CDR2 SYGVKD. This CDR3 is CAISGTGGLNQPQHF. The CDR3 DNA follows: TGTGCCATCAGTGGGACAGGGGGCCTCAATCAGCCCCAGCATTTT.

CDR3 bases: TGTGCCAGCAGTGAGGGCCCAGCTAATAGCAATCAGCCCCAGCATTTT. Amino acids: CASSEGPANSNQPQHF. V usage is TRBV2 and J usage is TRBJ1-5; D unclear. The ends were cut back, 3 bases at V and 0 bases at J, with 12 bases in the middle. Per the germline V gene, CDR1 is SNHLY and CDR2 is FYNNEI. This CDR3 is 16 amino acids long.

The rearrangement uses TRBV4-3 and TRBJ1-2, with 7 bases fitting TRBD1. The CDR3 is 16 amino acids. V was pared by 4 bases and J by 4 bases, with 12 bases of the junction left unmatched. The V gene's germline CDR1 is LGHNA and CDR2 YSLEER. CDR3 DNA: TGCGCCAGCAGCCGGCAGAGGGGGCAGTCTATCTATGGCTACACCTTC. Amino acids: CASSRQRGQSIYGYTF.

The V call is TRBV27, the J call TRBJ2-5; maybe TRBD2 (6 bases). Trimming stripped 0 bases from V and 5 bases from J, with 10 bases between. This CDR3 has 14 amino acids. Germline V lookup: CDR1 MNHEY, CDR2 SMNVEV (reference sequence). CDR3 nucleotides: TGTGCCAGCAGTTTATCGTATGGGGGGGAGACCCAGTACTTC. Protein product: CASSLSYGGETQYF.

The chain couples TRBV7-8 to TRBJ1-5; TRBD1 matches at 8 bases. The germline V gene encodes CDR1 SGHVS and CDR2 FQNEAQ. This CDR3 contains 17 residues. J was trimmed by 2 bases and V by 4 bases; bases with no gene match: 10. CDR3 coding DNA: TGTGCCAGCAGCTCACACAGGGGGGTTACGGGCAATCAGCCCCAGCATTTT. Translation gives CASSSHRGVTGNQPQHF.

This clone was seen only a few times. The chain couples TRBV30 to TRBJ1-1; TRBD1 agrees at 7 bases. Looked up from germline, CDR1 is GTSNPN and CDR2 is SVGIG (reference sequence). This CDR3 is 12 amino acids long. V lost 5 bases, J lost 10 bases, and 10 bases stayed unmatched. CDR3: CAWDDREKGAFF. CDR3 nucleotides: TGTGCCTGGGATGACAGGGAAAAAGGAGCTTTCTTT.

V gene TRBV27 combines with J gene TRBJ2-3; 10 nucleotides line up with TRBD2. The CDR3 covers 16 residues. From germline, CDR1 is MNHEY and CDR2 SMNVEV (reference sequence). Trimming at V came to 7 bases and at J to 2 bases, leaving 9 bases not matched to a gene. As DNA, the CDR3 is TGTGCCAGCAATCCTCGGACTAGCGGTTACACAGATACGCAGTATTTT. Translation: CASNPRTSGYTDTQYF.